Listed here are 21 T cell receptor beta chains from one sample, sequenced in a study of cytomegalovirus exposure and HLA in healthy donors. The PCR made use of 60 Vbeta and 13 Jbeta primers. Clones were read by immunoSEQ multiplex PCR, and TCRdb kept only the in-frame ones, dropping some. This sample has 150,000 to 200,000 clones, with around 84% found just once. Source material: PBMCs. The source is a girl aged 2-10 years in good health and CMV-seropositive.

This clone was seen only once. CDR3 loop: CASSPGLSYEQYF. DNA of the CDR3: TGTGCCAGCAGCCCGGGACTGTCCTACGAGCAGTACTTC. V is TRBV5-4 and J is TRBJ2-7; tentative D call: TRBD2 (6 bases). Germline CDR1 reads SGHNT; CDR2 reads YYREEE (reference sequence). The CDR3 is made up of 13 amino acids. V was trimmed by 4 bases and J by 1 base, leaving 9 bases between them.

The rearrangement uses TRBV5-1 and TRBJ1-5; D is undetermined. CDR1 is SGHRS and CDR2 is YFSETQ in the germline V gene. The CDR3 contains 15 residues. The V gene lost 3 bases and the J gene lost 1 base, with 11 bases spanning the gap. In nucleotides, the CDR3 is TGCGCCAGCAGCTACGAGGCGGGGAGCAATCAGCCCCAGCATTTT. This encodes CASSYEAGSNQPQHF.

The table lists this clone with a few counts. The genes are TRBV4-1 and TRBJ1-6, with D unclear. Per germline, CDR1 MGHRA and CDR2 YSYEKL. The CDR3 is 16 residues long. V was shortened by 3 bases and J by 6 bases, with 15 bases between the two germline ends. This chain's CDR3 is CASSHAPGNTNSPLHF. CDR3 in DNA: TGCGCCAGCAGCCATGCACCCGGGAATACTAATTCACCCCTCCACTTT.

This chain connects TRBV7-9 to TRBJ1-1; D remains unclear. Germline V gene data show CDR1 as SEHNR and CDR2 as FQNEAQ (reference sequence). The CDR3 is 13 amino acids. Between the trimmed V and J ends, which lost 5 bases and 1 base, there was a span of 8 bases. The CDR3 reads CASSITPNTEAFF. In DNA form, the CDR3 reads TGTGCCAGCAGCATAACACCGAACACTGAAGCTTTCTTT.

This chain uses TRBV9 with TRBJ2-1; D might be TRBD1 (6 bases). Germline CDR1 SGDLS, CDR2 YYNGEE. The V and J ends lost 5 bases and 8 bases respectively, with 20 bases between them. The CDR3 totals 15 residues. The CDR3 coding sequence is TGTGCCAGCAGTCCCCGAGACAACAGGGTCCATGAGCAGTTCTTC. This translates into CASSPRDNRVHEQFF.

In its sample, this clone was seen once. This sequence joins TRBV15 and TRBJ2-1, with 12 bases lining up with TRBD2. The trim removed 0 bases at V and 5 bases at J, leaving 8 bases unmatched. The CDR3 contains 18 residues. CDR1 is LNHNV, CDR2 YYDKDF, per germline (reference sequence). In DNA form, the CDR3 reads TGTGCCACCAGCAGAGACCTCCGGACTAGCGGGGTTAACAATGAGCAGTTCTTC. Its protein product is CATSRDLRTSGVNNEQFF.

V gene TRBV12-5 combines with J gene TRBJ2-7; a weak D match, TRBD1 (5 bases). CDR3 length: 16 residues. Germline V CDR1 and CDR2: LGHNT, FRNRAP. Trimming stripped 0 bases from V and 1 base from J, with 13 bases between. For the CDR3, the DNA is TGTGCTAGTGGTTTGGTTCTGCAGGGTATTTCCTACGAGCAGTACTTC. Translation gives CASGLVLQGISYEQYF.

The chain links TRBV2 to TRBJ1-1; 7 bases are a match to TRBD1. With 6 bases clipped from V and 7 bases from J, the junction kept 11 bases outside the gene matches. Looked up from germline, CDR1 is SNHLY and CDR2 is FYNNEI. This CDR3 is 14 amino acids long. CDR3: CASRTSTGQVEAFF. CDR3 nucleotides: TGTGCCAGCAGGACCTCGACAGGACAGGTTGAAGCTTTCTTT. Combining the CDR3 with reference TRBV2 and TRBJ1-1 gives the whole variable domain EPEVTQTPSHQVTQMGQEVILRCVPISNHLYFYWYRQILGQKVEFLVSFYNNEISEKSEIFDDQFSVERPDGSNFTLKIRSTKLEDSAMYFCASRTSTGQVEAFFGQGTRLTVV.

The sample holds one count of this clone. The chain combines TRBV5-4 with TRBJ1-1, with 9 bases that match TRBD1. CDR3 length equals 14 residues. Germline loops: CDR1 SGHNT, CDR2 YYREEE (reference sequence). V lost 4 bases, J lost 11 bases, and 12 bases stayed unmatched. CDR3 in amino acids: CASSARDRVNLAFF. CDR3 in DNA: TGTGCCAGCAGCGCCCGGGACAGGGTCAATCTGGCTTTCTTT.

This chain joins TRBV6-5 and TRBJ2-1, with 7 bases fitting TRBD2. The CDR3 spans 13 residues. From germline, CDR1 is MNHEY and CDR2 SVGAGI. V dropped 6 bases and J dropped 1; count of bases not matched to a gene: 0. The CDR3, as DNA: TGTGCCAGCAGGCGGGAGTCCTACAATGAGCAGTTCTTC. It specifies CASRRESYNEQFF.

This clone was seen a handful of times. The rearrangement uses TRBV4-1 and TRBJ2-7; D gene uncertain. The length of the CDR3 is 15 residues. Germline CDR1 reads MGHRA; CDR2 reads YSYEKL. With 3 bases removed from V and 1 base from J, the gap between germline ends came to 13 bases. CDR3 in amino acids: CASSHHPRQSYEQYF. CDR3 bases: TGCGCCAGCAGCCATCATCCTAGGCAGTCCTACGAGCAGTACTTC.

V and J are TRBV6-1 and TRBJ2-5; no clear D. V was pared by 1 base and J by 5 bases, with 17 bases between. The CDR3 sequence is 16 residues long. In germline, CDR1 is MNHNS, CDR2 SASEGT. The CDR3 protein is CASSEVWSPGWETQYF. The CDR3 DNA reads as TGTGCCAGCAGTGAAGTGTGGTCGCCGGGTTGGGAGACCCAGTACTTC.

This rearrangement joins TRBV28 to TRBJ2-4; perhaps TRBD1 as D (5 bases). V lost 2 bases, J lost 8 bases, and 13 bases lay in between. Germline V lookup: CDR1 MDHEN, CDR2 SYDVKM. This CDR3 is built from 14 residues. The CDR3 DNA sequence: TGTGCCAGCAGTTTACAGGGTGTGAGTGACATTCAGTACTTC. Translated, it gives CASSLQGVSDIQYF. Complete variable domain (other parts from reference TRBV28 and TRBJ2-4): DVKVTQSSRYLVKRTGEKVFLECVQDMDHENMFWYRQDPGLGLRLIYFSYDVKMKEKGDIPEGYSVSREKKERFSLILESASTNQTSMYLCASSLQGVSDIQYFGAGTRLSVL.

J is TRBJ1-6 and V is TRBV28; perhaps TRBD1 as D (5 bases). The ends were cut back, 2 bases at V and 8 bases at J, with 16 bases in the middle. CDR1 is MDHEN and CDR2 is SYDVKM in the germline V gene. The CDR3 loop spans 16 amino acids. CDR3 nucleotide sequence: TGTGCCAGCAGTTTAAGTACTGGGGCCCCATATTCACCCCTCCACTTT. Amino acids: CASSLSTGAPYSPLHF.

The sample holds a few counts of this clone. The rearrangement links TRBV7-3 to TRBJ1-6, with no clear D. The V and J ends lost 0 bases and 7 bases respectively, with 4 bases between them. Germline V lookup: CDR1 SGHTA, CDR2 FQGTGA. The CDR3 is 13 residues long. CDR3 amino acids: CASSLTRNSPLHF. DNA for the CDR3: TGTGCCAGCAGCTTAACGAGGAATTCACCCCTCCACTTT.

The chain is built from TRBV19 and TRBJ1-2; D perhaps matches TRBD1 (5 bases). Trimming pared 3 bases from V and 6 bases from J, leaving 14 bases between. From germline, CDR1 is LNHDA and CDR2 SQIVND (reference sequence). The CDR3 is 14 amino acids. In DNA form, the CDR3 reads TGTGCCAGTAGTATTTTCCAGGGTCAGGATGGCTACACCTTC. It is translated as CASSIFQGQDGYTF.

This chain uses TRBV27 with TRBJ2-5; D is possibly TRBD1 (8 bases). The CDR3 has 14 amino acids. Trimming took off 2 bases at V and 4 bases at J, with 11 bases between the two ends. CDR1 and CDR2 from the germline V gene are MNHEY and SMNVEV (reference sequence). CDR3 protein: CASSLTGGGETQYF. CDR3 bases: TGTGCCAGCAGTTTAACAGGGGGGGGAGAGACCCAGTACTTC.

The chain recombines TRBV9 with TRBJ2-5; 8 bases are a match to TRBD1. This CDR3 contains 17 residues. Trimming removed 1 base from V and 5 bases from J; junction bases left unmatched: 13. The germline CDR1 and CDR2 sequences are SGDLS and YYNGEE. The CDR3 loop reads CASSVPVAGQGGETQYF. The CDR3, as DNA: TGTGCCAGCAGCGTACCAGTAGCCGGACAGGGTGGGGAGACCCAGTACTTC.

This clone has a handful of counts. This same CDR3 is encoded by further DNA sequences in the sample. The gene calls are TRBV18 and TRBJ1-2, with TRBD1 matching over 8 bases. With 6 bases clipped from V and 3 bases from J, the junction kept 6 bases outside the gene matches. In germline, CDR1 is KGHSH, CDR2 LQKENI. This CDR3 is built from 14 residues. The CDR3 DNA reads as TGTGCCAGCTCTCGGACAGGGAGAGACTATGGCTACACCTTC. It encodes CASSRTGRDYGYTF.

The rearrangement links TRBV7-8 to TRBJ2-7; maybe TRBD2 (7 bases). This CDR3 has 15 amino acids. Per germline, CDR1 SGHVS and CDR2 FQNEAQ. V was pared by 1 base and J by 4 bases, with 14 bases between. The CDR3 sequence is CASSLVRGGGYEQYF. The CDR3 DNA is TGTGCCAGCAGCTTAGTTCGCGGGGGCGGGTACGAGCAGTACTTC.

This chain joins TRBV5-1 and TRBJ2-1; D is undetermined. The CDR3 totals 13 residues. Germline V lookup: CDR1 SGHRS, CDR2 YFSETQ. The V and J ends lost 0 bases and 9 bases respectively, with 10 bases between them. The CDR3 bases are TGCGCCAGCAGCTTGGGTGTCGGGTTTGAGCAGTTCTTC. Amino acids: CASSLGVGFEQFF.